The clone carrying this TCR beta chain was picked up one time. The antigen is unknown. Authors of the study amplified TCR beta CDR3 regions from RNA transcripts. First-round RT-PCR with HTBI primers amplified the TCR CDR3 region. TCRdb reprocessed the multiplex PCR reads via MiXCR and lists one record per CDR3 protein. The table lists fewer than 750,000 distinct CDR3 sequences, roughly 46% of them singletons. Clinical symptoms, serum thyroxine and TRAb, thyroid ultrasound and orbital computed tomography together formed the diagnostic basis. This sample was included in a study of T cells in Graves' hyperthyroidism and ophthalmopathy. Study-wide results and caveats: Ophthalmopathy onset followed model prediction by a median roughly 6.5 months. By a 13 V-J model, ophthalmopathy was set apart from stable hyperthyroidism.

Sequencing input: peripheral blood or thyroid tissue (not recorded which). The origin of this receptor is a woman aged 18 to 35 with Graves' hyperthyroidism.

The CDR3 loop is CASSLRGQGYSNQPQHF. In DNA, the CDR3 is TGTGCCAGCAGCTTAAGGGGACAGGGATATAGCAATCAGCCCCAGCATTTT. V is TRBV7-3 and J is TRBJ1-5; 9 bases line up with TRBD1. Germline assignment: CDR1 SGHTA and CDR2 FQGTGA. The CDR3 sequence is 17 residues long. Germline trimming cut 1 base from V and 0 bases from J; bases unmatched to any gene: 4.